A selection of T cell receptor beta chains follows, all from one sample in a study of shared clonotypes between healthy human individuals. The assay was immunoSEQ multiplex PCR, and TCRdb's table has in-frame clones only and misses some. The sample lists more than 2 million clones; approximately 95% were seen once. Input material: naive CD8+ T cells sorted from blood. Receptors were obtained from a man aged 18 to 30 in good health. The CDR3 runs from the conserved cysteine through the conserved F or W. A D gene is named only where the DNA matches it firmly. Where a row states a size, it is once, few, many or the class of an expanded clone; other rows omit it.

>14|TRBD1|.|TRBJ2-7|TRBV28
CASSPGGLLYEQYF
TGTGCCAGCAGTCCAGGGGGCCTCCTCTACGAGCAGTACTTC
>16|.|once|TRBJ2-1|TRBV5-1
CASSPGPGLEDNEQFF
TGCGCCAGCAGCCCCGGTCCGGGACTCGAGGACAATGAGCAGTTCTTC
>12|TRBD1|.|TRBJ1-1|TRBV6-6
CASRYRDSEAFF
TGTGCCAGCAGGTACCGGGACAGTGAAGCTTTCTTT
>14|.|.|TRBJ2-7|TRBV7-8
CASSQGEGDSEQYF
TGTGCCAGCAGCCAGGGGGAGGGAGATAGCGAGCAGTACTTC
>15|.|.|TRBJ2-7|TRBV11-2
CASSLERLVIHEQYF
TGTGCCAGCAGCCTCGAACGACTAGTTATCCACGAGCAGTACTTC
>13|TRBD1|.|TRBJ2-7|TRBV6-5
CASSLGQGYEQYF
TGTGCCAGCAGTCTCGGACAGGGCTACGAGCAGTACTTC
>18|TRBD2|.|TRBJ2-5|TRBV5-1
CASTSSLLSGAYQETQYF
TGCGCCAGCACTTCCTCTCTTCTCAGCGGGGCATACCAAGAGACCCAGTACTTC
>16|TRBD2|.|TRBJ2-3|TRBV7-6
CASSPRTSGSTDTQYF
TGTGCCAGCAGCCCCCGGACTAGCGGAAGCACAGATACGCAGTATTTT
>12|.|.|TRBJ2-7|TRBV7-9
CASSFILYEQYF
TGTGCCAGCAGCTTCATCCTCTACGAGCAGTACTTC
>12|.|.|TRBJ2-1|TRBV7-9
CASSLGPGEQFF
TGTGCCAGCAGCTTGGGCCCCGGGGAGCAGTTCTTC
>15|.|.|TRBJ1-5|TRBV2
CASSDRSTSNQPQHF
TGTGCCAGCAGTGACAGATCGACTAGCAATCAGCCCCAGCATTTT
>15|TRBD1|.|TRBJ1-5|TRBV5-8
CASSWDRGTNQPQHF
TGTGCCAGCAGCTGGGACAGGGGGACCAATCAGCCCCAGCATTTT
>15|.|.|TRBJ2-7|TRBV4-2
CASSQEDSQGYEQYF
TGTGCCAGCAGCCAGGAGGACAGCCAGGGGTACGAGCAGTACTTC
>14|.|.|TRBJ2-7|TRBV4-1
CASSQVGGVHEQYF
TGCGCCAGCAGCCAAGTTGGGGGAGTGCACGAGCAGTACTTC
>12|.|.|TRBJ2-3|TRBV28
CASSLYTGSRYF
TGTGCCAGCAGTTTATATACAGGGAGTCGGTATTTT
>13|.|.|TRBJ2-7|TRBV18
CASSLPPSDEQYF
TGTGCCAGCTCACTGCCTCCGTCTGACGAGCAGTACTTC
>16|TRBD2|.|TRBJ2-1|TRBV6-8
CASSTTLRECFDEQFF
TGTGCCAGCAGCACCACCTTGCGGGAGTGTTTCGATGAGCAGTTCTTC
>12|.|.|TRBJ1-2|TRBV19
CASNVGGRGYTF
TGTGCCAGTAACGTGGGGGGTCGAGGCTACACCTTC
>14|.|.|TRBJ2-5|TRBV5-4
CASSLSGPQETQYF
TGTGCCAGCAGCCTAAGCGGCCCCCAAGAGACCCAGTACTTC
>12|.|.|TRBJ2-1|TRBV5-6
CASSFSLAEQFF
TGTGCCAGCAGCTTCAGCCTAGCGGAGCAGTTCTTC
>16|TRBD1|.|TRBJ1-4|TRBV28
CASSLTFGRGLEKLFF
TGTGCCAGCAGTTTAACATTCGGCAGGGGGCTTGAAAAACTGTTTTTT
>14|TRBD1|.|TRBJ1-4|TRBV12-5
CASGFGTVNEKLFF
TGTGCTAGTGGTTTCGGGACAGTCAATGAAAAACTGTTTTTT
>14|.|once|TRBJ2-7|TRBV13
CASSLKDQGYEQYF
TGTGCCAGCAGCTTAAAGGACCAGGGCTACGAGCAGTACTTC
>15|.|.|TRBJ2-1|TRBV5-1
CASSFRGLGYNEQFF
TGCGCCAGCAGCTTTCGGGGACTGGGCTACAATGAGCAGTTCTTC
>17|.|.|TRBJ1-4|TRBV2
CASSEWDGRVFNEKLFF
TGTGCCAGCAGTGAGTGGGACGGTCGGGTGTTTAATGAAAAACTGTTTTTT
>16|TRBD1|.|TRBJ2-3|TRBV10-1
CASSDTQGVEADTQYF
TGCGCCAGCAGTGACACACAGGGGGTCGAGGCAGATACGCAGTATTTT
>14|.|once|TRBJ2-7|TRBV4-3
CASSQDSVSYEQYF
TGCGCCAGCAGCCAAGATTCCGTCAGCTACGAGCAGTACTTC
>13|TRBD1|.|TRBJ1-1|TRBV11-2
CASSLTGYTEAFF
TGTGCCAGCAGCTTGACAGGGTATACTGAAGCTTTCTTT
>11|.|.|TRBJ2-5|TRBV20-1
CSAPGLKTQYF
TGCAGTGCCCCAGGGTTGAAGACCCAGTACTTC
>14|.|once|TRBJ1-1|TRBV5-4
CASSADPGSTEAFF
TGTGCCAGCAGCGCAGACCCAGGCAGCACTGAAGCTTTCTTT
>16|.|.|TRBJ2-5|TRBV6-5
CASSYEGSEFQETQYF
TGTGCCAGCAGTTACGAGGGAAGCGAATTCCAAGAGACCCAGTACTTC
>14|.|.|TRBJ1-1|TRBV6-6
CASSYGGDYTEAFF
TGTGCCAGCAGTTACGGTGGGGACTACACTGAAGCTTTCTTT
>14|.|.|TRBJ1-1|TRBV11-2
CASSLGRGGTEAFF
TGTGCCAGCAGCTTAGGGAGGGGTGGCACTGAAGCTTTCTTT
>16|.|.|TRBJ2-7|TRBV5-6
CASSLNPGALSYEQYF
TGTGCCAGCAGCTTGAATCCGGGAGCCCTCTCCTACGAGCAGTACTTC
>14|.|.|TRBJ2-1|TRBV30
CAWSATLVHNEQFF
TGTGCCTGGAGTGCCACCCTTGTCCACAATGAGCAGTTCTTC
>16|TRBD1|.|TRBJ2-7|TRBV7-6
CASSLGPDRGVDEQYF
TGTGCCAGCAGCTTGGGTCCAGACAGGGGTGTCGACGAGCAGTACTTC
>17|TRBD1|.|TRBJ2-5|TRBV9
CASSGSGTGTYQETQYF
TGTGCCAGCAGCGGATCCGGGACAGGGACGTACCAAGAGACCCAGTACTTC
>18|TRBD2|.|TRBJ2-3|TRBV11-2
CASSTGTSGGSSTDTQYF
TGTGCCAGCAGCACTGGGACTAGCGGGGGATCTAGCACAGATACGCAGTATTTT
>14|.|few|TRBJ1-2|TRBV4-1
CASRTQQSNYGYTF
TGCGCCAGCAGAACCCAGCAGTCTAACTATGGCTACACCTTC